This T cell receptor (beta chain) is drawn from a study of blood T cell repertoires in COVID-19. About the study: Spain, Italy and the United States supplied samples that represented acute and convalescent COVID-19. T cells, B-cell-depleted T cells, or PBMCs supplied cDNA or gDNA.

In the original processing: Reference gene primer amplification in the assay estimated nucleated cell counts. Measured with immunoSEQ multiplex PCR; TCRdb has only the in-frame clones, and not every one. That table gives V, J and clone size, and the DNA gave D and trimming. The sample has 70,000 or so clones, around 83% seen once. Sample: peripheral blood. This receptor was obtained from a woman older than 75 with acute or convalescent COVID-19.

CDR3 region: CASSQVSGGEQYF. For the CDR3, the DNA is TGTGCCAGCAGCCAAGTCAGTGGTGGCGAGCAGTACTTC. The chain uses TRBV3-1 (or the pseudogene TRBV3-2) and TRBJ2-7, with D unclear. Germline values: CDR1 LGHDT, CDR2 YNNKEL (reference sequence). Trimming left V 1 base short and J 6 bases short, with 10 bases between. The CDR3 has 13 residues.